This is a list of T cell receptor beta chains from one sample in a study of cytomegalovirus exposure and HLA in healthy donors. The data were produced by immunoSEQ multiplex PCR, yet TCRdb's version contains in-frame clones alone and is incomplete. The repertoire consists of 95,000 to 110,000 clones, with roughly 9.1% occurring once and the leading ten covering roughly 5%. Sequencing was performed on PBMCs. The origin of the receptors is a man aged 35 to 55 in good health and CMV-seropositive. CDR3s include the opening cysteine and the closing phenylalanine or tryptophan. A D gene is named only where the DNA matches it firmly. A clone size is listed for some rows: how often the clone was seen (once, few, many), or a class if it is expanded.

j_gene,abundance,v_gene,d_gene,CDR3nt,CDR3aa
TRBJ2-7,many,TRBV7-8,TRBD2,TGTGCCAGCAGCCTACGCACTAGCGGGAGGCTAGTGGGGGAGCAGTACTTC,CASSLRTSGRLVGEQYF
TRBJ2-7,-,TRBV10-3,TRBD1,TGTGCCATCAGACAGGGGGCTCCTTACGAGCAGTACTTC,CAIRQGAPYEQYF
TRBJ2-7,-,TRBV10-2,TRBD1,TGCGCCAGCAGCGCCTCCGGGACAGGGTTACTTAGGCTGTACTTC,CASSASGTGLLRLYF
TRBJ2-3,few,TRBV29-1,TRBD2,TGCAGCGTTGCGGGACTAGCGGTGGGAACAGGCACAGATACGCAGTATTTT,CSVAGLAVGTGTDTQYF
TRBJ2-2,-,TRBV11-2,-,TGTGCCAGCAGCTTAGAGTCAGGGAGGAACGGGGAGCTGTTTTTT,CASSLESGRNGELFF
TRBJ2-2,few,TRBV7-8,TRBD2,TGTGCCAGCAGCTCCCGGACTAGCGGGAACACCGGGGAGCTGTTTTTT,CASSSRTSGNTGELFF
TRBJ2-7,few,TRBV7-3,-,TGTGCCAGCAGCTCAGGGCTGGGCTACGAGCAGTACTTC,CASSSGLGYEQYF
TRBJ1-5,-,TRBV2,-,TGTGCCAGCAGTCCGCGGACGGGGAGCAATCAGCCCCAGCATTTT,CASSPRTGSNQPQHF
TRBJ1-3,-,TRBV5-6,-,TGTGCCAGCAGCTTTAACGGGGGGCCTCGAAACACCATATATTTT,CASSFNGGPRNTIYF
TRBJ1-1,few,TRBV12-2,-,TGTGCAAGTCGCCTCGGGACACCCTCAGCTTTCTTT,CASRLGTPSAFF
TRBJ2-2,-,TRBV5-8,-,TGTGCCAGCAGCTCGGGACACAGAACCGGGGAGCTGTTTTTT,CASSSGHRTGELFF
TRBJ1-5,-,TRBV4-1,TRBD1,TGCGCCAGCAGCCAAAGCAGGACAGGGGGAAGCAATCAGCCCCAGCATTTT,CASSQSRTGGSNQPQHF
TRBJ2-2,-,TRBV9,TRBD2,TGTGCCAGCAGCCTAAGACTAGCGGGTCACGGGGAGCTGTTTTTT,CASSLRLAGHGELFF
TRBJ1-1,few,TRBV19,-,TGTGCAAGTAACAGGGCGAACACTGAAGCTTTCTTT,CASNRANTEAFF
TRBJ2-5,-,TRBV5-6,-,TGTGCCAGCAGCTATAGACTAGAGGGACAAGAGACCCAGTACTTC,CASSYRLEGQETQYF